These 10 T cell receptor beta chains came from one sample sequenced in a study of siplizumab effects on memory and regulatory T cells. Sequenced by immunoSEQ multiplex PCR; TCRdb stores in-frame clones only, minus some. The repertoire consists of 85,000 to 95,000 clones, with around 94% occurring once and the leading ten covering approximately 0.3%. The sequenced sample consisted of non-Treg CD4+ T cells sorted from blood. Receptors were obtained from a human donor in good health.

V gene TRBV6-4 combines with J gene TRBJ1-1; D is undetermined. The V and J ends lost 6 bases and 0 bases respectively, with 11 bases between them. The CDR3 totals 14 residues. CDR1 and CDR2 (germline): MRHNA, SNTAGT. The CDR3 nucleotides are TGTGCCAGCAGAGGAGCTCGGATGAACACTGAAGCTTTCTTT. It is translated as CASRGARMNTEAFF.

CDR3 DNA: TGTGCCAGCAGCGTAGGCACCAATCTGAAGGGACTAGCTCCCCACGAGCAGTACTTC. Protein product: CASSVGTNLKGLAPHEQYF. The J gene is TRBJ2-7, the V gene TRBV9, with 9 nucleotides matching TRBD2. This CDR3 is built from 19 residues. J lost 5 bases, V lost 0 bases, and 18 bases had no gene match. Per the germline V gene, CDR1 is SGDLS and CDR2 is YYNGEE.

The V gene is TRBV6-1, the J gene TRBJ2-3; D uncertain. V lost 9 bases to trimming and J lost 2 bases, with 18 bases between them. CDR3 length: 15 amino acids. Germline V lookup: CDR1 MNHNS, CDR2 SASEGT. The CDR3 loop is CASQIIRSDTDTQYF. In DNA form, the CDR3 reads TGTGCCAGTCAGATTATCCGGAGCGACACAGATACGCAGTATTTT.

This rearrangement joins TRBV25-1 to TRBJ1-2, with 8 bases matching TRBD1. Germline CDR1 is MGHDK and CDR2 is SYGVNS. The CDR3 loop spans 12 amino acids. The V gene end was trimmed by 6 bases and the J gene end by 8 bases; junction bases not matched to a gene: 5. The CDR3 region has the DNA TGTGCCAGCAGCCGGACAGGGCTCGGCTACACCTTC. Translation: CASSRTGLGYTF.

The table lists this clone with a count of one. V gene TRBV10-1 combines with J gene TRBJ1-5; 9 bases map to TRBD1. V was pared by 8 bases and J by 3 bases, with 11 bases of the junction left unmatched. Germline CDR1 reads WNHNN; CDR2 reads SYGVQD (reference sequence). This CDR3 is built from 16 residues. CDR3 region: CASQTIQGATNQPQHF. The CDR3 bases are TGCGCCAGCCAAACCATACAGGGGGCGACCAATCAGCCCCAGCATTTT.

The genes are TRBV11-3 and TRBJ2-4; 11 nucleotides agree with TRBD2. With V trimmed by 5 bases and J by 4 bases, 13 bases remained unmatched. Germline V gene data show CDR1 as SGHNT and CDR2 as YENEEA. The CDR3 consists of 18 residues. The CDR3 DNA reads TGTGCCAGCAGCCACTACTTCCTCCGGACTAGCGGGAAAAACATTCAGTACTTC. It is translated as CASSHYFLRTSGKNIQYF. Using reference TRBV11-3 and TRBJ2-4 for the parts outside the CDR3, the full variable domain is EAGVVQSPRYKIIEKKQPVAFWCNPISGHNTLYWYLQNLGQGPELLIRYENEEAVDDSQLPKDRFSAERLKGVDSTLKIQPAELGDSAVYLCASSHYFLRTSGKNIQYFGAGTRLSVL.

V gene TRBV5-1 combines with J gene TRBJ2-4; 7 positions match TRBD2. V was pared by 1 base and J by 3 bases, with 1 base of the junction left unmatched. Per the germline V gene, CDR1 is SGHRS and CDR2 is YFSETQ. The CDR3 runs 14 residues. The DNA of the CDR3 is TGCGCCAGCAGCTTGCGGGGGGACAAAAACATTCAGTACTTC. Translated, it gives CASSLRGDKNIQYF.

The chain recombines TRBV7-2 with TRBJ2-7; 11 bases are shared with TRBD2. V lost 5 bases and J lost 0; bases outside the gene matches: 6. The germline V gene has CDR1 SGHTA and CDR2 FQGNSA. The CDR3 is made up of 16 amino acids. The CDR3 bases are TGTGCCAGCAGCCTTGGACTAGCGGGTAGCTCCTACGAGCAGTACTTC. This encodes CASSLGLAGSSYEQYF.

The V gene is TRBV6-4, the J gene TRBJ2-3; possibly TRBD1 for D (6 bases). Between the trimmed V and J ends, which lost 6 bases and 7 bases, there was a span of 20 bases. The CDR3 spans 15 residues. CDR1 is MRHNA and CDR2 is SNTAGT in the germline V gene. The CDR3 loop is CASSPSDSTVNTQYF. The CDR3 nucleotides read TGTGCCAGCAGCCCCTCGGACAGCACCGTGAATACGCAGTATTTT.

CDR3 protein: CATSRDKRSSYNEQFF. CDR3 sequence (DNA): TGTGCCACCAGCAGAGATAAGCGGAGCTCCTACAATGAGCAGTTCTTC. The chain carries TRBV15 and TRBJ2-1; possibly TRBD2 for D (5 bases). The CDR3 is 16 residues long. Deletions cut 0 bases from V and 0 bases from J, with 9 bases between. CDR1 LNHNV and CDR2 YYDKDF come from the germline V gene (reference sequence).